This is a list of T cell receptor beta chains from one sample in a study of blood T cell repertoires in COVID-19. This table comes from immunoSEQ multiplex PCR, and its TCRdb copy is limited to in-frame clones, with some not included. The sample lists approximately 60,000 clones, roughly 92% occurring once. Sample: peripheral blood. All receptors come from a man aged 70 or older with active COVID-19. Both conserved end residues are trimmed from each CDR3. Fields, in order: V gene, J gene, CDR3 length, CDR3 protein.

V gene: TRBV2; J gene: TRBJ2-7; CDR3 length: 10; CDR3 protein: ASSVQSYEQY
V gene: TRBV6-6; J gene: TRBJ2-2; CDR3 length: 13; CDR3 protein: ASSPWTSRPGELF
V gene: TRBV25-1; J gene: TRBJ2-1; CDR3 length: 13; CDR3 protein: ASSEQGAFDNEQF
V gene: TRBV4-1; J gene: TRBJ2-3; CDR3 length: 14; CDR3 protein: ASSQGGAGRTDTQY
V gene: TRBV7-9; J gene: TRBJ1-1; CDR3 length: 14; CDR3 protein: ASSPSGTGSSTEAF
V gene: TRBV3-1/TRBV3-2; J gene: TRBJ2-1; CDR3 length: 11; CDR3 protein: ASSQARGNEQF
V gene: TRBV4-3; J gene: TRBJ1-2; CDR3 length: 13; CDR3 protein: ASIKVKDREYGYT
V gene: TRBV11-2; J gene: TRBJ1-1; CDR3 length: 10; CDR3 protein: ASSVRDTEAF
V gene: TRBV3-1/TRBV3-2; J gene: TRBJ2-1; CDR3 length: 13; CDR3 protein: ASSQVSTSYNEQF
V gene: TRBV5-1; J gene: TRBJ2-1; CDR3 length: 17; CDR3 protein: ASSDPGLAGGPVLSEQF
V gene: TRBV4-2; J gene: TRBJ2-2; CDR3 length: 15; CDR3 protein: ASSQDLGRGGTGELF
V gene: TRBV6-6; J gene: TRBJ1-2; CDR3 length: 11; CDR3 protein: ASSYRQGSGYT
V gene: TRBV11-2; J gene: TRBJ2-2; CDR3 length: 14; CDR3 protein: ASSLPGGSSTGELF
V gene: TRBV7-2; J gene: TRBJ2-1; CDR3 length: 15; CDR3 protein: ASSLVKGTGKNNEQF
V gene: TRBV12-5; J gene: TRBJ1-6; CDR3 length: 15; CDR3 protein: ASGLVVSRGYNSPLH
V gene: TRBV7-8; J gene: TRBJ2-3; CDR3 length: 14; CDR3 protein: ASSHSVGQSTDTQY
V gene: TRBV7-8; J gene: TRBJ2-3; CDR3 length: 16; CDR3 protein: ASSPRTFLSGGTDTQY